Reported below is one TCR beta chain. The data belong to a study of cytomegalovirus exposure and HLA in healthy donors. TCRdb's copy holds only in-frame clones and misses some; the assay was immunoSEQ multiplex PCR. The repertoire includes roughly 60,000 clones, roughly 91% of them detected once, and approximately 2% sits in the top ten. This CDR3 comprises 14 residues. The germline V gene has CDR1 GTSNPN and CDR2 SVGIG (reference sequence). V was trimmed by 5 bases and J by 1 base, leaving 11 bases between them. This chain uses TRBV30 with TRBJ2-2; D remains ambiguous. This TCR was sampled from a woman between 25 and 40 years old in good health and CMV-seronegative. The sequenced sample was PBMCs. The chain's CDR3 is CAWDTPRNTGELFF. CDR3 coding DNA: TGTGCCTGGGACACTCCCAGGAACACCGGGGAGCTGTTTTTT. Supplemented by reference TRBV30 and TRBJ2-2, the full variable domain reads SQTIHQWPATLVQPVGSPLSLECTVEGTSNPNLYWYRQAAGRGLQLLFYSVGIGQISSEVPQNLSASRPQDRQFILSSKKLLLSDSGFYLCAWDTPRNTGELFFGEGSRLTVL.